This T cell receptor (beta chain) was identified during a study of CD8 T cells in Susac syndrome. RNA was extracted with the RNeasy kit, and a quantity of 0.5 to 1 ug was reverse transcribed using random hexamers. The CDR3 of TCR beta was amplified by immunoSEQ multiplex PCR across 54 Vbeta and 13 Jbeta. TCRdb reprocessed the immunoSEQ multiplex PCR reads via MiXCR and lists one record per CDR3 protein. The table has some 190,000 distinct CDR3 sequences, roughly 96% seen once; the top ten hold around 0.093%. The authors negatively isolated CD8+ and CD4+ T cells and FACS-enriched TEMRA cells. In germline, CDR1 is SNHLY, CDR2 FYNNEI. The CDR3 contains 13 residues. Trimming shortened V by 7 bases and J by 6 bases, and 13 bases separated the two germline ends.

The chain carries TRBV2 and TRBJ2-4, with D tentatively TRBD2 (5 bases). This TCR was recovered from a human donor in good health. Sequencing was carried out using CD4+ T cells from PBMCs. The CDR3 loop is CASTPTTGNIQYF. The DNA of the CDR3 is TGTGCCAGCACCCCGACTACCGGAAACATTCAGTACTTC. Full variable domain (rest looked up from reference TRBV2 and TRBJ2-4): EPEVTQTPSHQVTQMGQEVILRCVPISNHLYFYWYRQILGQKVEFLVSFYNNEISEKSEIFDDQFSVERPDGSNFTLKIRSTKLEDSAMYFCASTPTTGNIQYFGAGTRLSVL.